This entry features one T cell receptor (beta chain) sequence. The data were obtained in a study of technical replicates of blood from a few donors. V was clipped by 4 bases and J by 4 bases, with 16 bases between them. CDR1 and CDR2 (germline): SGHTS, YDEGEE. The CDR3 covers 15 residues. Only in-frame clones appear in the TCRdb table, and some are missing; sequencing was by immunoSEQ multiplex PCR. The table includes tens of thousands of clones, roughly 94% detected once. This chain links TRBV5-8 with TRBJ2-3; D not certain. Sequenced material: T cells isolated from PBMCs. The sequence was obtained from a human donor in good health. CDR3 loop: CASSPASTLPDTQYF. DNA of the CDR3: TGTGCCAGCAGCCCGGCTAGTACTTTGCCAGATACGCAGTATTTT. The entire variable domain, with the rest obtained from reference TRBV5-8 and TRBJ2-3, is as follows: EAGVTQSPTHLIKTRGQQATLRCSPISGHTSVYWYQQALGLGLQFLLWYDEGEERNRGNFPPRFSGRQFPNYSSELNVNALELEDSALYLCASSPASTLPDTQYFGPGTRLTVL.